This TCR beta chain was identified during a study of T cells after yellow fever vaccination. About the research overall: Preparing low-cell-number fractions relied on SMART-Seq v4 Ultra Low Input. Study-wide findings and caveats: The study re-detected most primary-vaccination clones after the booster (under 97% CD4, almost 90% CD8). Peak timing came faster in the weaker secondary response, day 5 versus 15.

V was pared by 1 base and J by 0 bases, with 3 bases of the junction left unmatched. The CDR3 totals 16 residues. Germline CDR1 reads LGHNA; CDR2 reads YNFKEQ. 5'RACE template switching produced TCR cDNA carrying a universal primer site and UMIs. Via MiXCR, TCRdb re-called the 5' RACE reads, giving one row per CDR3 protein. Among hundreds of thousands of distinct CDR3 sequences, about 8.7% were seen once, and the ten largest hold roughly 18%. This clonotype showed up many times. Its target is unknown. The TCR sequence derives from a man between 18 and 35 years old who received the YFV17D yellow fever vaccine. This chain joins TRBV4-2 and TRBJ2-1; TRBD2 matches 7 bases. The material sequenced was PBMCs, taken on the day of the first yellow fever vaccination. The CDR3 nucleotides are TGTGCCAGCAGCCAAGGTGGGACTACCTCCTACAATGAGCAGTTCTTC. It yields the protein CASSQGGTTSYNEQFF.